The subject of this entry is one T cell receptor (beta chain). Antigen unknown. The entry originates in a study of Graves' ophthalmopathy and Graves' hyperthyroidism. Lactation, pregnancy, uncontrolled infections and other autoimmune diseases were all grounds for excluding patients. Fresh peripheral blood (10 ml) yielded the PBMCs. Study-level points and caveats: Most expanded thyroid clonotypes above 0.001 frequency also appeared in blood.

RNA transcripts provided the template for amplifying TCR beta CDR3 regions. Second-round multiplex PCR followed a first-round RT-PCR using HTBI primers. MiXCR, run by TCRdb on the multiplex PCR reads, gives a single entry per CDR3 protein. Here the sample spans 500,000 to 700,000 distinct CDR3 sequences, about a fifth being singletons. Sequencing used peripheral blood. The clonotype was recovered from a woman younger than 35 with stable Graves' hyperthyroidism. Some clones in this sample may be carry-over from other donors' samples.

This chain's CDR3 is CASSYPIKGWTGELFF. CDR3 nucleotide sequence: TGTGCCAGCAGTTACCCCATAAAGGGTTGGACCGGGGAGCTGTTTTTT. The chain uses TRBV28 and TRBJ2-2, with unresolved D. Germline V lookup: CDR1 MDHEN, CDR2 SYDVKM. V was clipped by 4 bases and J by 5 bases, with 17 bases between them. This CDR3 is built from 16 residues.